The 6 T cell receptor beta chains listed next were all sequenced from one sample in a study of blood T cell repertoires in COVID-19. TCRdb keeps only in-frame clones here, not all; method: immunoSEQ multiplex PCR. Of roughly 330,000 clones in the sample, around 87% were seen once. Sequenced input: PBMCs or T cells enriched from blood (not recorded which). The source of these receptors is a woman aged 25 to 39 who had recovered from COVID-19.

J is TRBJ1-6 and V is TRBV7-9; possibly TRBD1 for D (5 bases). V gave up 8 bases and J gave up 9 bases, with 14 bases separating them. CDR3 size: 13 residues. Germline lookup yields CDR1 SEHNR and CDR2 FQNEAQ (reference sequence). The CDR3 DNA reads TGTGCCAGCGGTGGGACTTTAGTTTCACCCCTCCACTTT. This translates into CASGGTLVSPLHF.

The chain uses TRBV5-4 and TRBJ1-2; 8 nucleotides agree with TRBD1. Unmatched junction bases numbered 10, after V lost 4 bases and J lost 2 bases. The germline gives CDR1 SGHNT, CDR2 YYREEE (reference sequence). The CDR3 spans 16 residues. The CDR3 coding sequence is TGTGCCAGCAGCAACTACGGACAGGGAGGAAACTATGGCTACACCTTC. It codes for CASSNYGQGGNYGYTF.

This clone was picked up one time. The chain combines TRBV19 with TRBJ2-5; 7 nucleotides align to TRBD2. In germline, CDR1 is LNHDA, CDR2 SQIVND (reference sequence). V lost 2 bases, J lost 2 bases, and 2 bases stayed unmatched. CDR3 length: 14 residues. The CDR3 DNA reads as TGTGCCAGTAGTATAACGGGAGGTCAAGAGACCCAGTACTTC. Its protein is CASSITGGQETQYF.

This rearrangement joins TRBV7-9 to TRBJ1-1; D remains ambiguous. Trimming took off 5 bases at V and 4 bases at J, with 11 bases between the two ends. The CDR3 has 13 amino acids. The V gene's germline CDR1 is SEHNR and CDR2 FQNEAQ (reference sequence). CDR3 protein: CASSPRHLTEAFF. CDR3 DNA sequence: TGTGCCAGCAGCCCGAGACACCTCACTGAAGCTTTCTTT.

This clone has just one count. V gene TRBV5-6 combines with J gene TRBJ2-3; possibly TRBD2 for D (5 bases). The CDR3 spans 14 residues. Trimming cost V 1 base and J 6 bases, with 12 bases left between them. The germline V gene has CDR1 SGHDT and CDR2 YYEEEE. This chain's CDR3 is CASSLYTRGDTQYF. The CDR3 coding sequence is TGTGCCAGCAGCTTGTATACACGAGGGGATACGCAGTATTTT. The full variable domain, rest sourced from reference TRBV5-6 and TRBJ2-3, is DAGVTQSPTHLIKTRGQQVTLRCSPKSGHDTVSWYQQALGQGPQFIFQYYEEEERQRGNFPDRFSGHQFPNYSSELNVNALLLGDSALYLCASSLYTRGDTQYFGPGTRLTVL.

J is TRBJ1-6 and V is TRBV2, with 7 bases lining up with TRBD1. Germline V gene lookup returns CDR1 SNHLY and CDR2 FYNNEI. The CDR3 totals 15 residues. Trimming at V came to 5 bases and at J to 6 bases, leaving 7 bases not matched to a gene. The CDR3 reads CASSSDREFNSPLHF. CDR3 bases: TGTGCCAGCAGTTCCGACAGGGAGTTTAATTCACCCCTCCACTTT.